These 14 T cell receptor beta chains originate from one sample sequenced in a study of Ad26.COV2.S vaccination and SARS-CoV-2 variants. The table came from immunoSEQ multiplex PCR; TCRdb's copy has only in-frame clones and leaves some out. This table holds about half a million clones, 89% found once. Stated treatment: 15 to 20 received Ad26.COV2.S at low or high dose, single or two shots; about 5 received placebo; per-sample allocation not given. Sampling was done on day 63 after the first vaccine or placebo injection. The sample here was peripheral blood, taken in a trial of Ad26.COV2.S vaccine versus placebo. The receptors originated from a person aged 18-60 years who received the Ad26.COV2.S COVID-19 vaccine or a placebo.

The V gene is TRBV3-1 (or the pseudogene TRBV3-2), the J gene TRBJ2-2; tentative D call: TRBD2 (5 bases). Germline values: CDR1 LGHDT, CDR2 YNNKEL (reference sequence). Trimming cost V 1 base and J 5 bases, with 14 bases left between them. The CDR3 has 16 residues. The CDR3 region has the DNA TGTGCCAGCAGCCAAGGACCCCGGGGATCGACCGGGGAGCTGTTTTTT. It specifies CASSQGPRGSTGELFF.

The chain combines TRBV7-9 with TRBJ1-5; TRBD1 aligns across 7 bases. Germline lookup yields CDR1 SEHNR and CDR2 FQNEAQ (reference sequence). The V and J ends lost 5 bases and 4 bases, in that order; junction bases with no gene match: 8. CDR3 length equals 15 residues. The CDR3 DNA sequence: TGTGCCAGCAGCAGAACAGGGGAACGGAATCAGCCCCAGCATTTT. As protein: CASSRTGERNQPQHF.

This chain joins TRBV4-2 and TRBJ2-7; D gene unclear. The CDR3 has 13 residues. CDR1 is LGHNA and CDR2 is YNFKEQ in the germline V gene. Trimming left V 0 bases short and J 4 bases short, with 7 bases between. The CDR3 here is CASSQDREYEQYF. In nucleotides, the CDR3 is TGTGCCAGCAGCCAAGATCGAGAATACGAGCAGTACTTC.

The V gene is TRBV19, the J gene TRBJ1-5, with no clear D. Between the trimmed V and J ends, which lost 5 bases and 0 bases, there was a span of 11 bases. Looked up from germline, CDR1 is LNHDA and CDR2 is SQIVND (reference sequence). This CDR3 comprises 15 residues. CDR3 sequence: CASSRGMYSNQPQHF. Here the CDR3 DNA reads TGTGCCAGTAGTCGGGGAATGTATAGCAATCAGCCCCAGCATTTT.

V usage is TRBV18 and J usage is TRBJ2-1, with TRBD2 identical over 10 bases. The CDR3 is 16 amino acids. V dropped 3 bases and J dropped 3; count of bases not matched to a gene: 5. Germline CDR1 is KGHSH and CDR2 is LQKENI. The CDR3 DNA sequence: TGTGCCAGCTCACCCTTGGGACTAGCGAGCTACAATGAGCAGTTCTTC. Translation: CASSPLGLASYNEQFF.

J is TRBJ2-2 and V is TRBV7-3; 11 bases are shared with TRBD2. Germline loops: CDR1 SGHTA, CDR2 FQGTGA. V shed 0 bases and J 6 bases; nucleotides not matched to a gene: 9. CDR3 size: 18 residues. The CDR3 region has the DNA TGTGCCAGCAGCTTAACGTCGGAACTAGCGGGAGTCCCCGGGGAGCTGTTTTTT. It specifies CASSLTSELAGVPGELFF. Supplemented by reference TRBV7-3 and TRBJ2-2, the full variable domain reads GAGVSQTPSNKVTEKGKYVELRCDPISGHTALYWYRQSLGQGPEFLIYFQGTGAADDSGLPNDRFFAVRPEGSVSTLKIQRTERGDSAVYLCASSLTSELAGVPGELFFGEGSRLTVL.

The genes are TRBV30 and TRBJ1-6; D is ambiguous. Deletions cut 5 bases from V and 9 bases from J, with 8 bases between. The CDR3 has 11 residues. Germline lookup yields CDR1 GTSNPN and CDR2 SVGIG (reference sequence). The CDR3 DNA reads as TGTGCCTGGGGCGAGCCTTCACCCCTCCACTTT. Its protein product is CAWGEPSPLHF.

The chain has TRBV27 and TRBJ2-7; 12 nucleotides line up with TRBD1. The CDR3 totals 14 residues. Germline loops: CDR1 MNHEY, CDR2 SMNVEV (reference sequence). Losses at the gene ends were 3 bases for V and 7 bases for J; bases not matched to a gene: 4. The CDR3 here is CASSLGQGAGEQYF. CDR3 sequence (DNA): TGTGCCAGCAGTTTGGGACAGGGGGCGGGTGAGCAGTACTTC.

This clone appeared once. The rearrangement links TRBV6-1 to TRBJ2-1, with D perhaps TRBD1 (5 bases). The CDR3 totals 17 residues. Trimming stripped 0 bases from V and 6 bases from J, with 18 bases between. Looked up from germline, CDR1 is MNHNS and CDR2 is SASEGT. The CDR3 reads CASSEALQAGYLNEQFF. As DNA, the CDR3 is TGTGCCAGCAGTGAAGCGCTTCAGGCAGGGTACCTCAATGAGCAGTTCTTC.

V gene TRBV29-1 combines with J gene TRBJ2-1, with 7 nucleotides matching TRBD2. The germline V gene has CDR1 SQVTM and CDR2 ANQGSEA. CDR3 length equals 13 residues. Trimming removed 5 bases from V and 2 bases from J; junction bases left unmatched: 3. The CDR3 DNA is TGCAGCGTTTCTAGCGGAACCTACAATGAGCAGTTCTTC. Its translation is CSVSSGTYNEQFF.

The rearrangement links TRBV6-5 to TRBJ2-3; TRBD1 is a possible D gene (5 bases). This CDR3 comprises 14 residues. V shed 1 base and J shed 1 base, with 6 bases lying between them. Germline V gene sequence: CDR1 MNHEY, CDR2 SVGAGI. The CDR3 loop reads CASSYLQGTDTQYF. Here the CDR3 DNA reads TGTGCCAGCAGTTACTTACAGGGCACAGATACGCAGTATTTT.

The table lists this clone with a count of one. The CDR3 coding sequence is TGTGCCAGTAGTATAGGGACAGTTCGGGAGACCCAGTACTTC. The encoded protein is CASSIGTVRETQYF. The genes are TRBV19 and TRBJ2-5, with D perhaps matching TRBD1 (6 bases). This CDR3 spans 14 amino acids. The V end lost 1 base, the J end lost 5 bases, and 11 bases lay between the germline ends. From germline, CDR1 is LNHDA and CDR2 SQIVND (reference sequence).

The chain is built from TRBV6-6 and TRBJ2-7; 11 bases map to TRBD2. The CDR3 totals 14 residues. Germline CDR1 reads MNHNY; CDR2 reads SVGAGI (reference sequence). J gave up 5 bases and V 5 bases, and 5 bases lay outside the gene matches. The CDR3 DNA reads as TGTGCCAGCAGTATACTAGCGGGAGAAAACGAGCAGTACTTC. Amino acid sequence: CASSILAGENEQYF.

The chain carries TRBV9 and TRBJ1-2; TRBD1 is a possible D gene (6 bases). The CDR3 runs 15 residues. Germline V gives CDR1 SGDLS, CDR2 YYNGEE. Trimming shortened V by 0 bases and J by 4 bases, and 13 bases separated the two germline ends. CDR3 amino acids: CASSVETGMGYGYTF. CDR3 DNA: TGTGCCAGCAGCGTAGAGACAGGTATGGGCTATGGCTACACCTTC.